A selection of T cell receptor beta chains follows, all from one sample in a study of CD8 T cells in ankylosing spondylitis. TCRdb re-analysed the 5' RACE reads in MiXCR, keeping a single row per CDR3 protein. The sample includes 250,000 to 400,000 distinct CDR3 sequences, 11% of them seen just once. Specimen: blood, either unsorted or a sorted T cell fraction (not recorded which). The receptors derive from a female donor with ankylosing spondylitis or in good health (not recorded which). Both conserved end residues are part of each CDR3. The order of the fields is D gene, J gene, clone size, V gene, CDR3 protein, CDR3 DNA. D genes are given only for firm matches. Clone size, where shown, is once, few, many, or a class for clones that have expanded.

d_call: TRBD1; j_call: TRBJ1-6; clone_size: -; v_call: TRBV7-6; cdr3_aa: CASSTWDRGSPLHF; cdr3_nt: TGTGCCAGCAGCACTTGGGACAGGGGCTCACCCCTCCACTTT
d_call: -; j_call: TRBJ2-4; clone_size: few; v_call: TRBV11-2; cdr3_aa: CASSLEARRENIQYF; cdr3_nt: TGTGCCAGCAGCTTAGAAGCGCGGAGGGAAAACATTCAGTACTTC
d_call: TRBD1; j_call: TRBJ1-4; clone_size: many; v_call: TRBV3-1; cdr3_aa: CASSQVDRPWEKLFF; cdr3_nt: TGTGCCAGCAGCCAGGTGGACAGGCCTTGGGAAAAACTGTTTTTT
d_call: TRBD1; j_call: TRBJ2-1; clone_size: few; v_call: TRBV5-1; cdr3_aa: CASSSGTGSYEQFF; cdr3_nt: TGCGCCAGCAGCTCCGGGACAGGGTCTTATGAGCAGTTCTTC
d_call: TRBD1; j_call: TRBJ1-4; clone_size: many; v_call: TRBV29-1; cdr3_aa: CSVGRTGTGDEKLFF; cdr3_nt: TGCAGCGTTGGCCGAACCGGGACAGGGGATGAAAAACTGTTTTTT
d_call: TRBD2; j_call: TRBJ2-1; clone_size: many; v_call: TRBV7-9; cdr3_aa: CASSTPTSGRAMGSYNEQFF; cdr3_nt: TGTGCCAGCAGCACACCGACTAGCGGGAGGGCCATGGGGTCCTACAATGAGCAGTTCTTC
d_call: -; j_call: TRBJ1-1; clone_size: many; v_call: TRBV7-2; cdr3_aa: CASSFSQANTEAFF; cdr3_nt: TGTGCCAGCAGCTTTAGTCAGGCGAACACTGAAGCTTTCTTT
d_call: -; j_call: TRBJ1-1; clone_size: many; v_call: TRBV9; cdr3_aa: CASSVVSRGNTEAFF; cdr3_nt: TGTGCCAGCAGCGTAGTGTCCCGGGGCAATACTGAAGCTTTCTTT
d_call: TRBD2; j_call: TRBJ2-5; clone_size: few; v_call: TRBV9; cdr3_aa: CASSVAASGDQETQYF; cdr3_nt: TGTGCCAGCAGCGTAGCGGCTAGCGGAGACCAAGAGACCCAGTACTTC
d_call: -; j_call: TRBJ1-2; clone_size: -; v_call: TRBV19; cdr3_aa: CASSVDLESYGYTF; cdr3_nt: TGTGCCAGTAGTGTCGACCTTGAGAGCTATGGCTACACCTTC
d_call: -; j_call: TRBJ2-1; clone_size: many; v_call: TRBV4-2; cdr3_aa: CASSPAGYNEQFF; cdr3_nt: TGTGCCAGCAGCCCGGCGGGTTACAATGAGCAGTTCTTC
d_call: -; j_call: TRBJ1-2; clone_size: many; v_call: TRBV20-1; cdr3_aa: CSARRMLGYGRDSYTF; cdr3_nt: TGCAGTGCCAGAAGGATGTTAGGGTATGGACGCGACAGCTACACCTTC
d_call: TRBD2; j_call: TRBJ2-1; clone_size: many; v_call: TRBV5-5; cdr3_aa: CASSPGGAQYNEQFF; cdr3_nt: TGTGCCAGCAGCCCGGGAGGGGCTCAATACAATGAGCAGTTCTTC
d_call: -; j_call: TRBJ2-3; clone_size: many; v_call: TRBV4-3; cdr3_aa: CASSLELGAGILNKADTQYF; cdr3_nt: TGCGCCAGCAGCCTCGAACTGGGGGCAGGGATCCTCAACAAGGCAGATACGCAGTATTTT
d_call: -; j_call: TRBJ2-1; clone_size: many; v_call: TRBV19; cdr3_aa: CASSPGWGNNEQFF; cdr3_nt: TGTGCCAGTAGTCCCGGGTGGGGTAACAATGAGCAGTTCTTC
d_call: TRBD1; j_call: TRBJ2-7; clone_size: many; v_call: TRBV6-1; cdr3_aa: CASSEAPGQGYEQYF; cdr3_nt: TGTGCCAGCAGTGAAGCGCCGGGACAGGGATACGAGCAGTACTTC
d_call: TRBD2; j_call: TRBJ2-2; clone_size: many; v_call: TRBV10-3; cdr3_aa: CAISDRGSLTGELFF; cdr3_nt: TGTGCCATCAGTGATCGCGGGAGTTTAACCGGGGAGCTGTTTTTT
d_call: -; j_call: TRBJ1-1; clone_size: many; v_call: TRBV7-2; cdr3_aa: CASSRRFGEAFF; cdr3_nt: TGTGCCAGCAGCAGAAGATTCGGTGAAGCTTTCTTT
d_call: -; j_call: TRBJ2-1; clone_size: many; v_call: TRBV5-1; cdr3_aa: CASSRSDVAYPGNEQFF; cdr3_nt: TGCGCCAGCAGCCGTTCAGACGTAGCCTACCCCGGGAATGAGCAGTTCTTC
d_call: -; j_call: TRBJ2-3; clone_size: many; v_call: TRBV5-1; cdr3_aa: CASSTTTGSTDTQYF; cdr3_nt: TGCGCCAGCAGCACCACCACAGGGAGCACAGATACGCAGTATTTT
d_call: -; j_call: TRBJ2-5; clone_size: few; v_call: TRBV29-1; cdr3_aa: CSVDPRGETQYF; cdr3_nt: TGCAGCGTCGACCCGAGGGGGGAGACCCAGTACTTC
d_call: -; j_call: TRBJ2-5; clone_size: many; v_call: TRBV20-1; cdr3_aa: CSGLDQETQYF; cdr3_nt: TGCAGTGGACTAGACCAAGAGACCCAGTACTTC
d_call: -; j_call: TRBJ2-1; clone_size: many; v_call: TRBV11-2; cdr3_aa: CASSLEPGLYPRFF; cdr3_nt: TGTGCCAGCAGCTTAGAGCCGGGACTCTATCCTCGGTTCTTC
d_call: TRBD2; j_call: TRBJ2-3; clone_size: few; v_call: TRBV5-1; cdr3_aa: CASSSGLAGGDSTDTQYF; cdr3_nt: TGCGCCAGCAGCTCGGGACTAGCGGGGGGTGATAGCACAGATACGCAGTATTTT
d_call: -; j_call: TRBJ1-3; clone_size: many; v_call: TRBV20-1; cdr3_aa: CSAQTTTSGNTIYF; cdr3_nt: TGCAGTGCGCAGACGACGACTTCTGGAAACACCATATATTTT
d_call: -; j_call: TRBJ1-5; clone_size: few; v_call: TRBV7-2; cdr3_aa: CASSQTTEQPQHF; cdr3_nt: TGTGCCAGCAGTCAGACTACGGAGCAGCCCCAGCATTTT
d_call: -; j_call: TRBJ2-5; clone_size: -; v_call: TRBV7-2; cdr3_aa: CASSYTGSGGETQYF; cdr3_nt: TGTGCCAGCAGCTACACAGGGTCCGGCGGGGAGACCCAGTACTTC
d_call: -; j_call: TRBJ1-6; clone_size: many; v_call: TRBV5-1; cdr3_aa: CASSWVGGGSSYNSPLHF; cdr3_nt: TGCGCCAGCAGCTGGGTAGGTGGCGGGAGCTCCTATAATTCACCCCTCCACTTT
d_call: -; j_call: TRBJ2-3; clone_size: many; v_call: TRBV5-6; cdr3_aa: CASTGEGSRGDTQYF; cdr3_nt: TGTGCCAGCACAGGGGAGGGGTCACGAGGAGATACGCAGTATTTT
d_call: TRBD1; j_call: TRBJ2-1; clone_size: many; v_call: TRBV19; cdr3_aa: CASSMDRGSYNEQFF; cdr3_nt: TGTGCCAGTAGTATGGACAGGGGAAGCTACAATGAGCAGTTCTTC
d_call: TRBD2; j_call: TRBJ2-1; clone_size: -; v_call: TRBV24-1; cdr3_aa: CATSDLSGSSYNEQFF; cdr3_nt: TGTGCCACCAGTGATCTCAGCGGGAGCTCCTACAATGAGCAGTTCTTC
d_call: -; j_call: TRBJ1-4; clone_size: many; v_call: TRBV7-2; cdr3_aa: CASSQQGGSEKLFF; cdr3_nt: TGTGCCAGCAGCCAACAGGGAGGGAGTGAAAAACTGTTTTTT
d_call: TRBD2; j_call: TRBJ2-7; clone_size: many; v_call: TRBV20-1; cdr3_aa: CSASGLAGNPNEQYF; cdr3_nt: TGCAGTGCTAGTGGACTAGCGGGGAACCCAAACGAGCAGTACTTC
d_call: -; j_call: TRBJ2-2; clone_size: many; v_call: TRBV5-1; cdr3_aa: CASRDKDTGELFF; cdr3_nt: TGCGCCAGCAGGGACAAAGACACCGGGGAGCTGTTTTTT
d_call: -; j_call: TRBJ2-1; clone_size: many; v_call: TRBV5-5; cdr3_aa: CASSLTGDKIGEQFF; cdr3_nt: TGTGCCAGCAGCTTGACGGGGGACAAGATCGGTGAGCAGTTCTTC
d_call: TRBD1; j_call: TRBJ1-5; clone_size: -; v_call: TRBV12-3/TRBV12-4; cdr3_aa: CASSLESGTGHNQPQHF; cdr3_nt: TGTGCCAGCAGTTTAGAGTCGGGGACAGGGCACAATCAGCCCCAGCATTTT
d_call: -; j_call: TRBJ1-3; clone_size: many; v_call: TRBV28; cdr3_aa: CASSLSTHLQGIGNTIYF; cdr3_nt: TGTGCCAGCAGTTTATCTACCCACCTTCAGGGGATTGGAAACACCATATATTTT
d_call: -; j_call: TRBJ1-3; clone_size: -; v_call: TRBV3-1; cdr3_aa: CASSQLWGAANTIYF; cdr3_nt: TGTGCCAGCAGCCAACTCTGGGGGGCGGCAAACACCATATATTTT
d_call: -; j_call: TRBJ2-2; clone_size: few; v_call: TRBV12-3/TRBV12-4; cdr3_aa: CASKREPAGELFF; cdr3_nt: TGTGCCAGCAAAAGGGAGCCAGCCGGGGAGCTGTTTTTT
d_call: -; j_call: TRBJ2-7; clone_size: many; v_call: TRBV28; cdr3_aa: CASSLNQQYF; cdr3_nt: TGTGCCAGCAGTTTAAATCAGCAGTACTTC
d_call: TRBD1; j_call: TRBJ2-1; clone_size: few; v_call: TRBV10-3; cdr3_aa: CAISGSLTGSAYNEQFF; cdr3_nt: TGTGCCATCAGTGGTTCCCTGACAGGGAGTGCCTACAATGAGCAGTTCTTC
d_call: -; j_call: TRBJ1-2; clone_size: few; v_call: TRBV7-9; cdr3_aa: CASSLVRAGYTF; cdr3_nt: TGTGCCAGCAGCTTAGTCCGGGCTGGCTACACCTTC
d_call: -; j_call: TRBJ2-7; clone_size: few; v_call: TRBV25-1; cdr3_aa: CASSQSLYPGLSYEQYF; cdr3_nt: TGTGCCAGCAGTCAAAGTCTGTACCCGGGTCTTTCCTACGAGCAGTACTTC
d_call: -; j_call: TRBJ1-1; clone_size: many; v_call: TRBV20-1; cdr3_aa: CSPGPAYGDTEAFF; cdr3_nt: TGCAGTCCTGGTCCAGCATATGGGGACACTGAAGCTTTCTTT
d_call: -; j_call: TRBJ2-7; clone_size: -; v_call: TRBV6-1; cdr3_aa: CASSEGNEQYF; cdr3_nt: TGTGCCAGCAGTGAAGGAAACGAGCAGTACTTC
d_call: TRBD1; j_call: TRBJ1-5; clone_size: few; v_call: TRBV27; cdr3_aa: CASGPRGTLSNQPQHF; cdr3_nt: TGTGCCAGCGGGCCCAGGGGGACTTTGAGCAATCAGCCCCAGCATTTT
d_call: -; j_call: TRBJ2-2; clone_size: few; v_call: TRBV12-3/TRBV12-4; cdr3_aa: CASSSGPQGVGFTGELFF; cdr3_nt: TGTGCCAGCAGTTCGGGCCCCCAGGGTGTTGGTTTTACCGGGGAGCTGTTTTTT
d_call: TRBD1; j_call: TRBJ2-3; clone_size: many; v_call: TRBV5-1; cdr3_aa: CASSLTGASTDTQYF; cdr3_nt: TGCGCCAGCAGCTTGACAGGGGCTTCCACAGATACGCAGTATTTT
d_call: TRBD2; j_call: TRBJ2-7; clone_size: -; v_call: TRBV5-1; cdr3_aa: CASSAYQAGGRAREQYF; cdr3_nt: TGCGCCAGCAGCGCTTATCAAGCGGGAGGTAGGGCTCGCGAGCAGTACTTC
d_call: -; j_call: TRBJ2-7; clone_size: many; v_call: TRBV27; cdr3_aa: CASRGHRYEQYF; cdr3_nt: TGTGCCAGCCGGGGTCACCGCTACGAGCAGTACTTC
d_call: TRBD2; j_call: TRBJ2-5; clone_size: many; v_call: TRBV20-1; cdr3_aa: CSARVAGRVETQYF; cdr3_nt: TGCAGTGCTAGAGTGGCAGGGAGGGTAGAGACCCAGTACTTC
d_call: TRBD1; j_call: TRBJ1-5; clone_size: many; v_call: TRBV12-3/TRBV12-4; cdr3_aa: CASSRTGIYNQPQHF; cdr3_nt: TGTGCCAGCAGTCGGACAGGCATATACAATCAGCCCCAGCATTTT
d_call: -; j_call: TRBJ1-2; clone_size: -; v_call: TRBV12-3/TRBV12-4; cdr3_aa: CASSQTSLGYGYTF; cdr3_nt: TGTGCCAGCAGTCAGACATCCTTGGGGTATGGCTACACCTTC
d_call: -; j_call: TRBJ1-5; clone_size: few; v_call: TRBV28; cdr3_aa: CASSSSSGYNQPQHF; cdr3_nt: TGTGCCAGCAGTTCCTCATCAGGGTATAATCAGCCCCAGCATTTT
d_call: TRBD2; j_call: TRBJ2-1; clone_size: many; v_call: TRBV20-1; cdr3_aa: CSAITDFGLAGGNEQFF; cdr3_nt: TGCAGTGCTATAACTGATTTTGGGCTAGCGGGAGGCAATGAGCAGTTCTTC
d_call: -; j_call: TRBJ1-3; clone_size: many; v_call: TRBV20-1; cdr3_aa: CSARVSPSGNTIYF; cdr3_nt: TGCAGTGCTAGGGTATCTCCCTCTGGAAACACCATATATTTT
d_call: -; j_call: TRBJ2-3; clone_size: many; v_call: TRBV29-1; cdr3_aa: CSVDLGRWGRSTDTQYF; cdr3_nt: TGCAGCGTTGACCTCGGGAGATGGGGACGCAGCACAGATACGCAGTATTTT
d_call: -; j_call: TRBJ1-5; clone_size: many; v_call: TRBV7-8; cdr3_aa: CASSLIRVPVAGQPQHF; cdr3_nt: TGTGCCAGCAGCTTAATTAGGGTCCCCGTCGCGGGGCAGCCCCAGCATTTT